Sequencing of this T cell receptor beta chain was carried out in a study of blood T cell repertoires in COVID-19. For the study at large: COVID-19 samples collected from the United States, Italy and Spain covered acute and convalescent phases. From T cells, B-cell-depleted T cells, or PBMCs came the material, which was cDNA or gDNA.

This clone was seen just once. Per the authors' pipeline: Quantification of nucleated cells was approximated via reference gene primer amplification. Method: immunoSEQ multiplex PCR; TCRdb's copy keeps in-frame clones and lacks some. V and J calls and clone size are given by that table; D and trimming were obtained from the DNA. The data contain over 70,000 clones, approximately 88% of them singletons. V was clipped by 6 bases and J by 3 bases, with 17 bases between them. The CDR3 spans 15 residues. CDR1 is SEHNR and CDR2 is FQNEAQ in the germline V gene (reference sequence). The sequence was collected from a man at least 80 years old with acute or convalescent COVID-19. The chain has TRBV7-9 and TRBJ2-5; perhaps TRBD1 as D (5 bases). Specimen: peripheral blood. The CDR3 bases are TGTGCCAGCAGGCCCGACATGAAAGGGGAAGAGACCCAGTACTTC. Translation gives CASRPDMKGEETQYF.